This T cell receptor (beta chain) was captured by sequencing in a study of metastatic and nonmetastatic thyroid tumors. In the original processing: CDR3 differences across clinicopathological groups were used to build a distant-metastasis classifier for papillary thyroid cancer. From the PCR reads, TCRdb re-called clones with MiXCR. TCRdb, rather than the study authors, made the V and J calls. The data show under 25,000 clones, under 35% seen once. As concerns this clone: The antigen remains undetermined.

The study's findings and limits: Relative to benign nodules, malignant thyroid tumors were reportedly characterized by significantly elevated TCR beta diversity in blood and tumor.

Treatment of any kind had been given to no patient before thyroid surgery. Looked up from germline, CDR1 is DFQATT and CDR2 is SNEGSKA (reference sequence). Trimming stripped 0 bases from V and 2 bases from J, with 17 bases between. The CDR3 length is 16 residues. This TCR derives from a female donor with papillary thyroid cancer or a benign thyroid nodule (not recorded which). Some clones in this sample may be carry-over from other donors' samples. The sample consisted of blood. V and J are TRBV20-1 and TRBJ2-7; D gene uncertain. The CDR3 loop reads CSARDAKKSIPYEQYF. In nucleotides, the CDR3 is TGCAGTGCTAGAGATGCGAAGAAATCTATTCCCTACGAGCAGTACTTC.